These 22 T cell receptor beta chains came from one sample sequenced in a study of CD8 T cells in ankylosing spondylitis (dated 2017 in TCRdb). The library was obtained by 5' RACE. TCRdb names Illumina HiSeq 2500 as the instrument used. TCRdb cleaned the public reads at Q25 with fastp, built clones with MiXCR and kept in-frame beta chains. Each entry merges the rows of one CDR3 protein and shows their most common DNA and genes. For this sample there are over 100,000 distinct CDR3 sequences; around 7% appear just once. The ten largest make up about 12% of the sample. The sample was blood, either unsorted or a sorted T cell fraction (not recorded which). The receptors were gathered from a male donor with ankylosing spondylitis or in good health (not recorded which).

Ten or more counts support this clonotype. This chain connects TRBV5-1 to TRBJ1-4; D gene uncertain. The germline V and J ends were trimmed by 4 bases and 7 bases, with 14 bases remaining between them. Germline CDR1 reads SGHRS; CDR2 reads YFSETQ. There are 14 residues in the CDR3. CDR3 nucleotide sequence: TGCGCCAGCAGCGAGGACGCTCTGGCTGAAAAACTGTTTTTT. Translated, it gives CASSEDALAEKLFF.

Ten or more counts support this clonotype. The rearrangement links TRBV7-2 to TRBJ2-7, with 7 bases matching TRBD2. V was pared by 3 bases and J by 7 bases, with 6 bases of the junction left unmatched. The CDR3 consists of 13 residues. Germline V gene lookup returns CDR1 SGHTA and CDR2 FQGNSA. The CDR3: CASSFAGVWEQYF. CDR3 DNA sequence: TGTGCCAGCAGCTTTGCGGGGGTATGGGAGCAGTACTTC.

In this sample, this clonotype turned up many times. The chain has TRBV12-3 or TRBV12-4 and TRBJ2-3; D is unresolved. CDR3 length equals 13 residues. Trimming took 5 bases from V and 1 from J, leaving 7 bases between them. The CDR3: CASSRLRTDTQYF. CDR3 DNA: TGTGCCAGCAGTCGATTGCGCACAGATACGCAGTATTTT.

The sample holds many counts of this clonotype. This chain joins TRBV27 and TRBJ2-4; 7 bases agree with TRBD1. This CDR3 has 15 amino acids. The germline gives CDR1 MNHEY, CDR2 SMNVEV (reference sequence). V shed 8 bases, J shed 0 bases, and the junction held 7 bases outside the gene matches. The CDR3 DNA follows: TGTGCCAGCCAAGGGGGCGTTGAAGCCAAAAACATTCAGTACTTC. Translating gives CASQGGVEAKNIQYF.

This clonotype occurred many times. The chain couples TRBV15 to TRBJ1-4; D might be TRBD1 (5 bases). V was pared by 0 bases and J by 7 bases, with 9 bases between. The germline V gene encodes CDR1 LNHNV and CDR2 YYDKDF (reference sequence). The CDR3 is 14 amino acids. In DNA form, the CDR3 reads TGTGCCACCAGCAGAGACAGGGAAATTGAAAAACTGTTTTTT. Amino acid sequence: CATSRDREIEKLFF.

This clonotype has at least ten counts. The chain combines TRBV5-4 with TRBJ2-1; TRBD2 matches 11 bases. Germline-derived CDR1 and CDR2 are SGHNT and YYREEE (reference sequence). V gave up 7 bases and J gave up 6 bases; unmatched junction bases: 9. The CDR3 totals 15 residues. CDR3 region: CASGSSGRNLNEQFF. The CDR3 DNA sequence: TGTGCCAGCGGTTCTAGCGGGAGGAACCTCAATGAGCAGTTCTTC.

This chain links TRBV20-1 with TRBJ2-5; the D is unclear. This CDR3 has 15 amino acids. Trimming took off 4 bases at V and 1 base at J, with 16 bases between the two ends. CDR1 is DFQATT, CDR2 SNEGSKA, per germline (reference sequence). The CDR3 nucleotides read TGCAGTGCTACTCGGACCATTAAGGGCCAAGAGACCCAGTACTTC. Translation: CSATRTIKGQETQYF.

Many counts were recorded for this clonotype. The CDR3 sequence: CASGLRGASTEAFF. The CDR3 region has the DNA TGTGCCAGCGGACTACGGGGGGCTAGCACTGAAGCTTTCTTT. The J gene is TRBJ1-1, the V gene TRBV7-2, with D perhaps matching TRBD1 (6 bases). Germline assignment: CDR1 SGHTA and CDR2 FQGNSA. This CDR3 is 14 amino acids long. The V end lost 8 bases, the J end lost 4 bases, and 17 bases lay between the germline ends.

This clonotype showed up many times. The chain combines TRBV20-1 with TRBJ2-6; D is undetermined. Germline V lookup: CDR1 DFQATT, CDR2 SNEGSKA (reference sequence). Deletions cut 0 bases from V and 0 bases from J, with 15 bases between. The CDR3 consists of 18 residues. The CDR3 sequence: CSARDIMKPISGANVLTF. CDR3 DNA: TGCAGTGCTAGAGATATAATGAAACCAATCTCTGGGGCCAACGTCCTGACTTTC.

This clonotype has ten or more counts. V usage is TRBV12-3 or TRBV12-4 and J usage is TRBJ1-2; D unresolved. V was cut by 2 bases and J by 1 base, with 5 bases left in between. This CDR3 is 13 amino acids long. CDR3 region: CASSLNNNYGYTF. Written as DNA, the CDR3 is TGTGCCAGCAGTTTAAACAATAACTATGGCTACACCTTC.

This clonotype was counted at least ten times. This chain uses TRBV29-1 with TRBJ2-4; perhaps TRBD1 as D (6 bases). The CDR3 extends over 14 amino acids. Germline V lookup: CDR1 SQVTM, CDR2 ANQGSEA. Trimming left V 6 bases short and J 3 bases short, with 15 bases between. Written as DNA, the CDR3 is TGCAGCGTCGGAACAGGGTTGGGCAAAAACATTCAGTACTTC. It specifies CSVGTGLGKNIQYF. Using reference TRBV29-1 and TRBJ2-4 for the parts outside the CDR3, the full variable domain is SAVISQKPSRDICQRGTSLTIQCQVDSQVTMMFWYRQQPGQSLTLIATANQGSEATYESGFVIDKFPISRPNLTFSTLTVSNMSPEDSSIYLCSVGTGLGKNIQYFGAGTRLSVL.

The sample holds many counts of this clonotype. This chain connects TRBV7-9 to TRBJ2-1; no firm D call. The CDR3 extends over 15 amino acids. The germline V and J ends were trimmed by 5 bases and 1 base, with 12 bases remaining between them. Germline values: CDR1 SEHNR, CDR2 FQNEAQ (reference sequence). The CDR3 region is CASSQVLSSYNEQFF. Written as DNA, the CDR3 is TGTGCCAGCAGCCAGGTCCTCAGTTCCTACAATGAGCAGTTCTTC.

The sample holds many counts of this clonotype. This CDR3 reads CADRSNYGYTF. In DNA form, the CDR3 reads TGTGCGGACAGGTCTAACTATGGCTACACCTTC. V usage is TRBV12-3 or TRBV12-4 and J usage is TRBJ1-2; 7 bases fit TRBD1. The length of the CDR3 is 11 residues.

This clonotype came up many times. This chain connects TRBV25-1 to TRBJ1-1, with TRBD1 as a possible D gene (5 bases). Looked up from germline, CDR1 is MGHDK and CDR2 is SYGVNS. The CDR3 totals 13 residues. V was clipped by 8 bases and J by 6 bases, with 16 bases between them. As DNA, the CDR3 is TGTGCCAGCTCCGATCAGGGTACGGCTGAAGCTTTCTTT. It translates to CASSDQGTAEAFF.

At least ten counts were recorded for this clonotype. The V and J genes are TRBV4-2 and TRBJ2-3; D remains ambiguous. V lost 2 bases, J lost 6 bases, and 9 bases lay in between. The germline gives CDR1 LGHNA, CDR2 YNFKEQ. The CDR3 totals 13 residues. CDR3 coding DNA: TGTGCCAGCAGCCAAAACTCCGGGGATACGCAGTATTTT. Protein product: CASSQNSGDTQYF.

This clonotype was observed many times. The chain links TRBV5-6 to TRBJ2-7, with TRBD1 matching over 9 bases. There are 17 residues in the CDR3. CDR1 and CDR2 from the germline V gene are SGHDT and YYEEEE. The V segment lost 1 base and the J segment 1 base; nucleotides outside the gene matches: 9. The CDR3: CASSLYRGLLVSYEQYF. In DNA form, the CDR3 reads TGTGCCAGCAGCTTGTACAGGGGGCTCCTTGTGTCCTACGAGCAGTACTTC.

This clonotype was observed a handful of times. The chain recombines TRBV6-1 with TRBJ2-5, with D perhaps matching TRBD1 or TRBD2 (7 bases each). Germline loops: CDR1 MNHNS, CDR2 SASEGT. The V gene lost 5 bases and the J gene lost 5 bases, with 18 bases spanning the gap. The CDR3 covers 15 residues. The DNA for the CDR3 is TGTGCCAGCAGTAGACAGGGCCCCGGGGGGGAGACCCAGTACTTC. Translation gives CASSRQGPGGETQYF.

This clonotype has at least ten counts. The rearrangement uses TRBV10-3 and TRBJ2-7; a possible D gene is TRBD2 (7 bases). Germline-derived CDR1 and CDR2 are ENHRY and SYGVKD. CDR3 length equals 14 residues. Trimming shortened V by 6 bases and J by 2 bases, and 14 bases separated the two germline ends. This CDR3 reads CAIRGGGSPYEQYF. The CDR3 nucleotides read TGTGCCATCAGGGGCGGGGGCAGCCCCTACGAGCAGTACTTC.

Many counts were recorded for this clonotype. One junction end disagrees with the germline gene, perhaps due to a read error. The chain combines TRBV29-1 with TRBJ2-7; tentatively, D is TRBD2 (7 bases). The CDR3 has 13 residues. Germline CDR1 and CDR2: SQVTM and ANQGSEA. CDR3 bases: TGCAGCGTCGAAGGGGGGGATGCCTACGAGCAGTACTTC. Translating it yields CSVEGGDAYEQYF.

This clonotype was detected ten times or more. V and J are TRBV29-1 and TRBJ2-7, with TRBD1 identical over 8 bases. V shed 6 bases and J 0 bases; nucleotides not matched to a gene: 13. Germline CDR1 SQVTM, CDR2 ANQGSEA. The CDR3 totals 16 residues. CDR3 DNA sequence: TGCAGCGTCGGAGCCATGGACAGGGTCCGCTCCTACGAGCAGTACTTC. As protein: CSVGAMDRVRSYEQYF.

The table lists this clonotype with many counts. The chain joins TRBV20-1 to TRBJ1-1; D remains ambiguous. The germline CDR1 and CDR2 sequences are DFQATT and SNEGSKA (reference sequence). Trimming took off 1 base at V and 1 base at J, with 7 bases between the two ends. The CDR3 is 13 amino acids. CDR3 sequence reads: CSARVRENTEAFF. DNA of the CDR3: TGCAGTGCTAGAGTCCGGGAGAACACTGAAGCTTTCTTT.

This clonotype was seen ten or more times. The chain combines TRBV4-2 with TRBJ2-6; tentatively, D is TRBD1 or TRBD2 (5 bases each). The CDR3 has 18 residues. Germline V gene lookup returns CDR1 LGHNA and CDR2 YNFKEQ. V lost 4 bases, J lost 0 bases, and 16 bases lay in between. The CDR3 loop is CASSPRDGKSSGANVLTF. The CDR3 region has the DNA TGTGCCAGCAGCCCTCGGGACGGTAAGAGCTCTGGGGCCAACGTCCTGACTTTC.